This T cell receptor (beta chain) was sequenced in a study of T-cell reconstitution after alpha-beta-depleted transplantation in children. Findings and caveats of the study: After transplant, high TCRbeta diversity at day 60 in some patients arose from surviving recipient T cells and thymic progenitors. There were reportedly several hundred expanded graft clones from which alpha-beta T cells came about two months after transplant. It was newly produced T cells that mostly accounted for T-cell counts and diversity one year after transplant.

The library targeted TCRbeta and was prepared with unique molecular identifiers. Via MiXCR, TCRdb re-called the PCR reads, giving one row per CDR3 protein. The sample shows about 8,400 distinct CDR3 sequences, approximately 18% of them seen only once. This clonotype was picked up many times. The antigen remains unidentified. The sample consisted of PBMCs, mostly from graft donor cells, taken 60 days after TCRalphabeta/CD19-depleted stem cell transplant. This receptor was taken from a girl under three years old who had a stem cell transplant for combined immunodeficiency, so the T cells may come from the graft donor.

The CDR3 nucleotides read TGTGCCAGCTCACCACTCCGCGGAGGATGGGAGACCCAGTACTTC. Translating gives CASSPLRGGWETQYF. J is TRBJ2-5 and V is TRBV18, with D possibly matching TRBD2 (5 bases). V was clipped by 1 base and J by 5 bases, with 14 bases between them. Per germline, CDR1 KGHSH and CDR2 LQKENI. The CDR3 extends over 15 amino acids.